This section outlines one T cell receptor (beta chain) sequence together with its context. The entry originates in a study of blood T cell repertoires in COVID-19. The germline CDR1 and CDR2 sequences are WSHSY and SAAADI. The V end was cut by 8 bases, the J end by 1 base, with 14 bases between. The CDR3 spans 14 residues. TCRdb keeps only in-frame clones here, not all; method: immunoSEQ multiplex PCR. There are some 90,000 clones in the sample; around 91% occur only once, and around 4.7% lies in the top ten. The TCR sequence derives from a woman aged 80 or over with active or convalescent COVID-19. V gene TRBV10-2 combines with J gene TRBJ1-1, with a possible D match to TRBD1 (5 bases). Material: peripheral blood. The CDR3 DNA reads TGCGCCAGCGGGGGGAACAGAAGGAACACTGAAGCTTTCTTT. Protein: CASGGNRRNTEAFF.